The 5 T cell receptor beta chains below were found in one sample sequenced in a study of shared clonotypes between healthy human individuals. The method was immunoSEQ multiplex PCR; TCRdb's version includes in-frame clones alone and lacks a portion of them. The repertoire consists of approximately 2.1 million clones, with 85% to 95% occurring once and the leading ten covering 0.35% to 0.45%. The material sequenced was naive CD4+ T cells from PBMCs. The subset is: CD45RA+ positively selected. The receptors were gathered from a young man in good health. Some clones in this sample may be carry-over from other donors' samples.

The rearrangement joins TRBV5-4 to TRBJ1-2; 10 nucleotides agree with TRBD1. The CDR3 has 15 residues. V was clipped by 3 bases and J by 2 bases; unmatched bases: 4. Germline V gives CDR1 SGHNT, CDR2 YYREEE (reference sequence). CDR3 protein: CASSSATGGNYGYTF. The CDR3 DNA sequence: TGTGCCAGCAGCTCGGCGACAGGGGGCAACTATGGCTACACCTTC.

For the CDR3, the DNA is TGCAGCTATGGGGATAACCGGGACGAGCAGTACTTC. This sequence encodes CSYGDNRDEQYF. This chain links TRBV29-1 with TRBJ2-7; D is unclear. Germline loops: CDR1 SQVTM, CDR2 ANQGSEA. The CDR3 loop spans 12 amino acids. V dropped 8 bases and J dropped 5 bases, with 16 bases sitting between them.

The chain recombines TRBV5-1 with TRBJ2-7, with 10 nucleotides matching TRBD1. The CDR3 is made up of 13 amino acids. Germline CDR1 and CDR2: SGHRS and YFSETQ. The V and J ends lost 6 bases and 7 bases, in that order; junction bases with no gene match: 7. For the CDR3, the DNA is TGCGCCAGCACTAGACAGGGGGCGCCTGAGCAGTACTTC. Encoded protein: CASTRQGAPEQYF.

This chain links TRBV28 with TRBJ1-1; 7 nucleotides match TRBD1. In germline, CDR1 is MDHEN, CDR2 SYDVKM. This CDR3 is built from 15 residues. V shed 5 bases, J shed 0 bases, and the junction held 6 bases outside the gene matches. The CDR3 protein is CASSRTGTMNTEAFF. The DNA for the CDR3 is TGTGCCAGCAGTCGGACAGGCACAATGAACACTGAAGCTTTCTTT.

The gene calls are TRBV12-2 and TRBJ2-1. TRBV12-2 is designated a pseudogene. This CDR3 has 13 amino acids. The CDR3 nucleotides are TGTGGAATGTTGAAATTTACCTACAATGAGCAGTTCTTC. This translates into CGMLKFTYNEQFF.